Below, 10 T cell receptor beta chains from the same sample are listed, as sequenced in a study of cytomegalovirus exposure and HLA in healthy donors (TCRdb year 2017). The receptor library was made with the immunoSEQ multiplex PCR assay. For the multiplex PCR, a mixture combining 60 forward primers for TCR Vbeta segments and 13 reverse primers for TCR Jbeta segments was used. TCRdb's version of the immuneACCESS table is confined to in-frame rearrangements and falls short of the full clone set. An unresolved V gene accounts for under half of the shortfall where checked; the remainder is of unknown origin. This sample comprises over 130,000 clones, around 79% of them detected only once. 3.5% of the sample lies in the top ten. The sequencing sample was made of PBMCs. The receptors were sampled from a human donor in good health.

This clone was seen only a few times. This chain joins TRBV9 and TRBJ2-7, with 11 bases lining up with TRBD2. Germline trimming cut 0 bases from V and 2 bases from J; bases unmatched to any gene: 4. Germline V gives CDR1 SGDLS, CDR2 YYNGEE. The CDR3 is 16 amino acids. The CDR3: CASSVGASGGPYEQYF. CDR3 sequence (DNA): TGTGCCAGCAGCGTAGGGGCTAGCGGGGGGCCCTACGAGCAGTACTTC.

The chain combines TRBV11-2 with TRBJ2-7, with 8 bases matching TRBD2. The CDR3 is 12 amino acids. Trimming took 3 bases from V and 6 from J; bases not matched to a gene: 1. Germline lookup yields CDR1 SGHAT and CDR2 FQNNGV. DNA for the CDR3: TGTGCCAGCAGCTTGGCGGGAGGCGAGCAGTACTTC. Encoded protein: CASSLAGGEQYF.

The V gene is TRBV7-6, the J gene TRBJ2-1, with D perhaps matching TRBD2 (7 bases). V lost 1 base and J 0 bases, leaving 10 bases between the germline ends. Germline CDR1 and CDR2: SGHVS and FNYEAQ. There are 16 residues in the CDR3. The CDR3 DNA follows: TGTGCCAGCAGCTTAGTGGGGGGGGCCTCCTACAATGAGCAGTTCTTC. Residues: CASSLVGGASYNEQFF. Full variable domain (outside the CDR3, taken from reference TRBV7-6 and TRBJ2-1): GAGVSQSPRYKVTKRGQDVALRCDPISGHVSLYWYRQALGQGPEFLTYFNYEAQQDKSGLPNDRFSAERPEGSISTLTIQRTEQRDSAMYRCASSLVGGASYNEQFFGPGTRLTVL.

This chain joins TRBV30 and TRBJ1-4; D is perhaps TRBD1 (5 bases). This CDR3 spans 15 amino acids. Trimming took off 7 bases at V and 0 bases at J, with 15 bases between the two ends. Germline CDR1 is GTSNPN and CDR2 is SVGIG (reference sequence). CDR3 sequence reads: CALSTDVATNEKLFF. Here the CDR3 DNA reads TGTGCCTTATCGACAGACGTTGCAACTAATGAAAAACTGTTTTTT.

The V and J genes are TRBV10-1 and TRBJ2-3; 11 bases fit TRBD2. CDR3 size: 16 residues. V lost 4 bases, J lost 2 bases, and 5 bases stayed unmatched. Per germline, CDR1 WNHNN and CDR2 SYGVQD (reference sequence). The CDR3 spells CASSGTSGWNTDTQYF. The CDR3, as DNA: TGCGCCAGCAGTGGGACTAGCGGGTGGAACACAGATACGCAGTATTTT.

This chain connects TRBV19 to TRBJ2-3, with 14 positions matching TRBD2. Trimming removed 3 bases from V and 0 bases from J; junction bases left unmatched: 5. The CDR3 sequence is 18 residues long. The germline V gene encodes CDR1 LNHDA and CDR2 SQIVND (reference sequence). This chain's CDR3 is CASSIGLAGGSSTDTQYF. As DNA, the CDR3 is TGTGCCAGTAGTATCGGACTAGCGGGGGGCTCTAGCACAGATACGCAGTATTTT. The full variable domain, its missing parts supplied by reference TRBV19 and TRBJ2-3, is DGGITQSPKYLFRKEGQNVTLSCEQNLNHDAMYWYRQDPGQGLRLIYYSQIVNDFQKGDIAEGYSVSREKKESFPLTVTSAQKNPTAFYLCASSIGLAGGSSTDTQYFGPGTRLTVL.

The chain joins TRBV5-1 to TRBJ2-7, with a weak D call TRBD1 (5 bases). The CDR3 contains 18 residues. Germline-derived CDR1 and CDR2 are SGHRS and YFSETQ. V was clipped by 4 bases and J by 0 bases, with 23 bases between them. The CDR3 sequence is CASSLDPGLAPSSYEQYF. CDR3 bases: TGCGCCAGCAGCCTTGACCCAGGGTTGGCACCAAGCTCCTACGAGCAGTACTTC.

The CDR3 loop is CACLRGGHYGYTF. The CDR3, as DNA: TGTGCCTGCCTCCGAGGGGGCCACTATGGCTACACCTTC. This sequence joins TRBV30 and TRBJ1-2; TRBD1 aligns across 7 bases. Germline V gene lookup returns CDR1 GTSNPN and CDR2 SVGIG (reference sequence). The CDR3 is 13 amino acids. Trimming removed 6 bases from V and 3 bases from J; junction bases left unmatched: 7.

The genes are TRBV6-5 and TRBJ1-1; tentatively, D is TRBD1 (6 bases). V was clipped by 0 bases and J by 4 bases, with 12 bases between them. From germline, CDR1 is MNHEY and CDR2 SVGAGI. The CDR3 runs 15 residues. The CDR3 sequence: CASSYSSGGRTEAFF. As DNA, the CDR3 is TGTGCCAGCAGTTACTCGAGTGGGGGCCGCACTGAAGCTTTCTTT.

The gene calls are TRBV19 and TRBJ1-5; 7 nucleotides line up with TRBD1. This CDR3 region has 13 residues. In germline, CDR1 is LNHDA, CDR2 SQIVND (reference sequence). V was pared by 8 bases and J by 2 bases, with 3 bases of the junction left unmatched. CDR3 bases: TGTGCCAGTGCCGACAGGGGCAATCAGCCCCAGCATTTT. Translated: CASADRGNQPQHF.